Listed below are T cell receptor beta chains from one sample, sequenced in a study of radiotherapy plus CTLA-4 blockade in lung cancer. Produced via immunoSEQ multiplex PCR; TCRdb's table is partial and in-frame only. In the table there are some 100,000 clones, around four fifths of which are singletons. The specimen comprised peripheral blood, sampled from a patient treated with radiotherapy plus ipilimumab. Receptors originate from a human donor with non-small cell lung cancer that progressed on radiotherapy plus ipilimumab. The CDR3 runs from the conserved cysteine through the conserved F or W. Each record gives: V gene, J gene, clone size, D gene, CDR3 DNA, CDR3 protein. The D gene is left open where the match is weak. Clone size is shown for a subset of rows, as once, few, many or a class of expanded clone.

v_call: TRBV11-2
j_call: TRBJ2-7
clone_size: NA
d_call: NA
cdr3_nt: TGTGCCAGCAGCTTAGATTCGACGGAACTACGGGAGCAGTACTTC
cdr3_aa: CASSLDSTELREQYF

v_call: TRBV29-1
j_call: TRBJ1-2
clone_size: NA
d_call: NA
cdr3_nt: TGCAGCGTCCTAAGATTTGCTTTGACAGATGACTATGGCTACACCTTC
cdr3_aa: CSVLRFALTDDYGYTF

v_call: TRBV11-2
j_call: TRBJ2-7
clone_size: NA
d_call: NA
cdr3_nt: TGTGCCAGCGACAACTTGGCAGCCGGGGCCGAGCAGTACTTC
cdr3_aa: CASDNLAAGAEQYF

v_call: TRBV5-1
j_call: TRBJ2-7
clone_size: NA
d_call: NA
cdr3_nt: TGCGCCAGCAGCTTGGAGGACCGGGACTGGAGTGTCTACGAGCAGTACTTC
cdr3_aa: CASSLEDRDWSVYEQYF

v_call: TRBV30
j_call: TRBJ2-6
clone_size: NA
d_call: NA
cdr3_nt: TGTGCCTGGACAGCCGGGGCCAACGTCCTGACTTTC
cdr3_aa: CAWTAGANVLTF

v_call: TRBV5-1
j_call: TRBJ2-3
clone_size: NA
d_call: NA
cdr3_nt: TGCGCCAGCAGCTTGGTGGGGGGCGGCACAGATACGCAGTATTTT
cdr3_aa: CASSLVGGGTDTQYF

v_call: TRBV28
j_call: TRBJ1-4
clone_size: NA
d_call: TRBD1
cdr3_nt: TGTGCCAGCAGTTCTCAGGGGGCAGGGGGAGAAAAACTGTTTTTT
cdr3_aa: CASSSQGAGGEKLFF

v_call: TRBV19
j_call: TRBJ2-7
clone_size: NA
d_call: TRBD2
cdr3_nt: TGTGCCAGTAGTCTTAGCGGGAGATCGCGATACGAGCAGTACTTC
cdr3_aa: CASSLSGRSRYEQYF

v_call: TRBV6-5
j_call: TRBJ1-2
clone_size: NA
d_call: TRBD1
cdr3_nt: TGTGCCAGCAGTGGGCTGACAGGGAGGTGGGTAGGCTACACCTTC
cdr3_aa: CASSGLTGRWVGYTF

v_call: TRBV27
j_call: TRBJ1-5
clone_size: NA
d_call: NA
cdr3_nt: TGTGCCAGCAGTGTGGACAGAGCCAATCAGCCCCAGCATTTT
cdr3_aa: CASSVDRANQPQHF

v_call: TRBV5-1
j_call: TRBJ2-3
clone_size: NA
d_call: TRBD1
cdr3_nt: TGCGCCAGCAGCTTGGGGGGACAGGGGGCGGATACGCAGTATTTT
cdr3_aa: CASSLGGQGADTQYF

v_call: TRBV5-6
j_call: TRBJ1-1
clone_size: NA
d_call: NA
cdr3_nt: TGTGCCAGCAGCTTGGGGTTAGGGGCGAACACTGAAGCTTTCTTT
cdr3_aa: CASSLGLGANTEAFF

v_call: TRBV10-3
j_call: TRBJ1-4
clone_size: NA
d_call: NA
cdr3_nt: TGTGCCATCAGGGTATCTGAGGTCGAGAAACTGTTTTTT
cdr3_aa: CAIRVSEVEKLFF

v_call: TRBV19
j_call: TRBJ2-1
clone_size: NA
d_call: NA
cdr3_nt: TGTGCCAGTAGTATAGATCGGGAGCGACGTAGCGTCTTC
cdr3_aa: CASSIDRERRSVF

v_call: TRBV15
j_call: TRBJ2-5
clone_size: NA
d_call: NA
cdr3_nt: TGTGCCACCAGCGGGGACTTCCAAGAGACCCAGTACTTC
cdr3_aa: CATSGDFQETQYF

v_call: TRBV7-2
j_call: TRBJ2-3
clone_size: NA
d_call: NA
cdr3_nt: TGTGCCAGCAGCTTAATGGGGCAGGGTTGGGGAGCAGATACGCAGTATTTT
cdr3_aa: CASSLMGQGWGADTQYF

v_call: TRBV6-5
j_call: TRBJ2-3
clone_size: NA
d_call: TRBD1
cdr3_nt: TGTGCCAGCAGTTACGGGACAGTAGGAGATACGCAGTATTTT
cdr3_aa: CASSYGTVGDTQYF

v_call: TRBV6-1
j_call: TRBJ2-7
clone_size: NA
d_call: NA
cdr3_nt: TGTGCCAGCAGTGGTCCCGAATACGAGCAGTACTTC
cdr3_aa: CASSGPEYEQYF

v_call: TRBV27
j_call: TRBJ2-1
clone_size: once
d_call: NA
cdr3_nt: TGTGCCAGCAGTTTAGGGCTCAGGATTTCCAATGAGCAGTTCTTC
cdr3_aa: CASSLGLRISNEQFF

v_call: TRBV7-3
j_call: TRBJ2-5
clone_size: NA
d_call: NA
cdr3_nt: TGTGCCAGCAGCTTAGGGCCAGCACAAGAGACCCAGTACTTC
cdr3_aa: CASSLGPAQETQYF

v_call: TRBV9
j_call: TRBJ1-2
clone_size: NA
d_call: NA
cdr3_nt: TGTGCCAGCAGCGTAGTCGGGGGCGATGGCTACACCTTC
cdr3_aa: CASSVVGGDGYTF

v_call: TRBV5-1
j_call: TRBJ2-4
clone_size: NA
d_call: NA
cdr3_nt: TGCGCCAGCAGCTTGGCGCCCGGGGGCATTCAGTACTTC
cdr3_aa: CASSLAPGGIQYF

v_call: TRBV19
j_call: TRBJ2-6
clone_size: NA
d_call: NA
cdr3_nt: TGTGCCTCCTCCGCTCATTCGGCCCCCGGTGGGGCCAACGTCCTGACTTTC
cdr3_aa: CASSAHSAPGGANVLTF

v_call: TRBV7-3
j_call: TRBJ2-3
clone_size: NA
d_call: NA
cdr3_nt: TGTGCCAGCAGCTTAACGCCGAGACTAAGCACAGATACGCAGTATTTT
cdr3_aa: CASSLTPRLSTDTQYF

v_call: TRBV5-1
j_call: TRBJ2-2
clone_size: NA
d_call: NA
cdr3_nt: TGCGCCAGCAGCTTGGGGGGTATAGAGACCGGGGAGCTGTTTTTT
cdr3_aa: CASSLGGIETGELFF

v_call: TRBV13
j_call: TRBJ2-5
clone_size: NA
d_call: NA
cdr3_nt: TGTGCCAGCAGCTCCCAGGGGCCCCAAGAGACCCAGTACTTC
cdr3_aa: CASSSQGPQETQYF

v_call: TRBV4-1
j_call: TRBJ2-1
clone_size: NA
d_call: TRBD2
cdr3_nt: TGCGCCAGCAGCCCCAGGACTAGCGGGGCCTACAATGAGCAGTTCTTC
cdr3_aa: CASSPRTSGAYNEQFF

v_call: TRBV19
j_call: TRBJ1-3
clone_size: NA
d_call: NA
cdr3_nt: TGTGCCAGTATAAGGACGACCTCTGGAAACACCATATATTTT
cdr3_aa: CASIRTTSGNTIYF

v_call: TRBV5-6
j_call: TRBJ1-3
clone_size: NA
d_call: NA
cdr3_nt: TGTGCCCGACCTCAGGGTTCTGGAAACACCATATATTTT
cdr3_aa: CARPQGSGNTIYF

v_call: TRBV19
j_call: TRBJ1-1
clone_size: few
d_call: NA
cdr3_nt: TGTGCCAGTAGAAGGGTGGGGTTCGCCACTGAAGCTTTCTTT
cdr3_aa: CASRRVGFATEAFF

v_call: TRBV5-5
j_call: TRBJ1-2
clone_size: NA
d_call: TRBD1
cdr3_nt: TGTGCCAGCAGCTTTGGGCCGGGACAGCTCTATGGCTACACCTTC
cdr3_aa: CASSFGPGQLYGYTF

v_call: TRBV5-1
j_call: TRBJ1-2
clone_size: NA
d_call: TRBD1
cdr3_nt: TGCGCCAGCAGCTTGGACAGGGGGCGCCTCTATGGCTACACCTTC
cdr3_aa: CASSLDRGRLYGYTF

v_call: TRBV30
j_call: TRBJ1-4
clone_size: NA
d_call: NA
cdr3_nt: TGTGCCTGGAGTGGAGGCCCCAGCGAAAAACTGTTTTTT
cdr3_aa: CAWSGGPSEKLFF

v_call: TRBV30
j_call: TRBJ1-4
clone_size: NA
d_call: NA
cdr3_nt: TGTGCCTGCCCGGTGAGGACTAATGAAAAACTGTTTTTT
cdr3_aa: CACPVRTNEKLFF

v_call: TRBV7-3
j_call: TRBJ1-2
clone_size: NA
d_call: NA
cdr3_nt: TGTGCCAGCAGCTTGGAGGGGACGGGCCCTTATGGCTACACCTTC
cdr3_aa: CASSLEGTGPYGYTF

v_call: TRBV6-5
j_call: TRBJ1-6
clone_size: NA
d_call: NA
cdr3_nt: TGTGCCAGCAGTTACTCAATCATCTCCTATAATTCACCCCTCCACTTT
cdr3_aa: CASSYSIISYNSPLHF

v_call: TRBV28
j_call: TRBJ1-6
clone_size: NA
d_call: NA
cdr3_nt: TGTGCCAGCAGTTTTCTCTCGGGCTTTTTAGATTCACCCCTCCACTTT
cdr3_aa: CASSFLSGFLDSPLHF

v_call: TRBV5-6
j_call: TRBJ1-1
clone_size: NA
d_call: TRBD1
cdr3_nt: TGTGCCAGCAGCCGGACAGGTTTCGTTACTGAAGCTTTCTTT
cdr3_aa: CASSRTGFVTEAFF

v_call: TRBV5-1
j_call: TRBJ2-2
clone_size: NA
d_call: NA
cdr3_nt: TGCGCCAGCAGCTTGGTTGGCCAGGCCACCGGGGAGCTGTTTTTT
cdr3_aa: CASSLVGQATGELFF

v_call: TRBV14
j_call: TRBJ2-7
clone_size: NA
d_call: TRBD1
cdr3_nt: TGTGCCAGCAGCCCGGGACAGGGGGCTCCCTACGAGCAGTACTTC
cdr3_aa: CASSPGQGAPYEQYF

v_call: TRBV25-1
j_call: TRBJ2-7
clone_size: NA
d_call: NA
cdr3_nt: TGTGCCAGTCCAACCCATGGGGCAGGGGATAGTAGGGAGCAGTACTTC
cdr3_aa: CASPTHGAGDSREQYF

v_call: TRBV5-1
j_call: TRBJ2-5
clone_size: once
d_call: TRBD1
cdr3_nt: TGCGCCAGCAGCTTAGTTGGGACAGGGGGCGAGACCCAGTACTTC
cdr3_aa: CASSLVGTGGETQYF

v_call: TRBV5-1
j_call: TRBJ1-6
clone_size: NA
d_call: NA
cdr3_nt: TGCGCCAGCAGCTTGGACCACCTACCCAATTCACCCCTCCACTTT
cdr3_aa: CASSLDHLPNSPLHF

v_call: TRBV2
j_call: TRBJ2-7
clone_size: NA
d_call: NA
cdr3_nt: TGTGCCAGCAGTGAAGGGGGGAGTAACTACGAGCAGTACTTC
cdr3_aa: CASSEGGSNYEQYF

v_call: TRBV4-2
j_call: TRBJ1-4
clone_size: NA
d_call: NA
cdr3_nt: TGTGCCAGCAGCCAAGTACCCCCAACTAATGAAAAACTGTTTTTT
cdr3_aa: CASSQVPPTNEKLFF

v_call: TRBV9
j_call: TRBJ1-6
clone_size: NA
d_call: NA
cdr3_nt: TGTGCCAGCAGCGGGGGGAATTCACCCCTCCACTTT
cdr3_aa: CASSGGNSPLHF

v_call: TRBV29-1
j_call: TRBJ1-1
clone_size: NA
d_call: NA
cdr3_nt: TGCAGCGCAATACAGGTAGAAGCTTTCTTT
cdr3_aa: CSAIQVEAFF

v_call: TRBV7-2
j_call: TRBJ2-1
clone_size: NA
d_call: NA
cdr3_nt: TGTGCCAGCAGCTTAGGTTTTGGGGCCTACAATGAGCAGTTCTTC
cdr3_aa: CASSLGFGAYNEQFF